Below, 19 T cell receptor beta chains from the same sample are listed, as sequenced in a study of naive and memory T cell subsets. General study points: Naive repertoires, especially CD8, held a few larger clonotypes, possibly memory cells re-expressing CD45RA.

Two oligonucleotides, mixed equimolar, formed the beta constant-region primer covering TRBC1 and TRBC2. Nested alpha and beta constant-region primers with the SP2 primer drove four PCR rounds on ligated cDNA. From the UMI-ligation and nested PCR reads, TCRdb called clonotypes with MiXCR, one entry per CDR3 protein. Of 85,000 to 130,000 distinct CDR3 sequences in the sample, about 14% were seen once. These receptors have no identified antigens. Sequenced input: naive CD8+ T cells from blood. All receptors come from a human donor in good health.

The genes are TRBV7-8 and TRBJ2-7, with 8 bases identical to TRBD2. The V segment lost 4 bases and the J segment 0 bases; nucleotides outside the gene matches: 8. The germline gives CDR1 SGHVS, CDR2 FQNEAQ. The CDR3 runs 16 residues. This CDR3 is CASSSTLAGVSYEQYF. The CDR3 DNA reads as TGTGCCAGCAGCTCAACTCTAGCGGGCGTCTCCTACGAGCAGTACTTC. The variable domain in full, completed from reference TRBV7-8 and TRBJ2-7, reads GAGVSQSPRYKVAKRGQDVALRCDPISGHVSLFWYQQALGQGPEFLTYFQNEAQLDKSGLPSDRFFAERPEGSVSTLKIQRTQQEDSAVYLCASSSTLAGVSYEQYFGPGTRLTVT.

This clonotype showed up just a few times. DNA for the CDR3: TGTGCCAGCAGCTTGCCCGGGACATCTATCTACGAGCAGTACTTC. Translation: CASSLPGTSIYEQYF. This chain links TRBV7-2 with TRBJ2-7; TRBD1 might be the D (6 bases). The CDR3 runs 15 residues. V shed 3 bases and J shed 3 bases, with 15 bases lying between them. Germline-derived CDR1 and CDR2 are SGHTA and FQGNSA.

A few counts support this clonotype. This chain uses TRBV2 with TRBJ2-3; D remains unclear. The ends were cut back, 9 bases at V and 2 bases at J, with 12 bases in the middle. Germline-derived CDR1 and CDR2 are SNHLY and FYNNEI. The CDR3 runs to 13 residues. CDR3 sequence (DNA): TGTGCCAGAGGACGGCCTAACACAGATACGCAGTATTTT. Its protein is CARGRPNTDTQYF. Together with reference TRBV2 and TRBJ2-3, the CDR3 gives the full variable domain: EPEVTQTPSHQVTQMGQEVILRCVPISNHLYFYWYRQILGQKVEFLVSFYNNEISEKSEIFDDQFSVERPDGSNFTLKIRSTKLEDSAMYFCARGRPNTDTQYFGPGTRLTVL.

This clonotype was seen ten or more times. The chain employs TRBV20-1 and TRBJ2-1; tentative D call: TRBD2 (5 bases). Germline CDR1 is DFQATT and CDR2 is SNEGSKA (reference sequence). Trimming removed 1 base from V and 2 bases from J, with 12 bases in between. CDR3 length: 15 amino acids. CDR3 in amino acids: CSARVRAETYNEQFF. CDR3 bases: TGCAGTGCTAGAGTGAGGGCAGAAACCTACAATGAGCAGTTCTTC.

The rearrangement joins TRBV9 to TRBJ2-7; 7 bases are shared with TRBD1. The CDR3 length is 13 residues. In germline, CDR1 is SGDLS, CDR2 YYNGEE. Trimming cost V 0 bases and J 5 bases; bases outside gene matches: 2. The CDR3 DNA sequence: TGTGCCAGCAGCGTAGGACAGGGAGACGAGCAGTACTTC. As protein: CASSVGQGDEQYF.

This clonotype was detected only a few times. The rearrangement joins TRBV2 to TRBJ2-3; unclear D gene. Per the germline V gene, CDR1 is SNHLY and CDR2 is FYNNEI. V lost 2 bases and J 2 bases, leaving 11 bases between the germline ends. CDR3 length equals 15 residues. DNA for the CDR3: TGTGCCAGCAGTGAATGGGCACCGGACACAGATACGCAGTATTTT. It translates to CASSEWAPDTDTQYF.

This clonotype was recorded at least ten times. The chain is built from TRBV4-3 and TRBJ1-1; D possibly corresponds to TRBD1 (6 bases). Germline V lookup: CDR1 LGHNA, CDR2 YSLEER. CDR3 length equals 14 residues. The germline V and J ends were trimmed by 3 bases and 1 base, with 9 bases remaining between them. CDR3 in DNA: TGCGCCAGCAGCCAGGGGGCCCGGAACACTGAAGCTTTCTTT. It encodes CASSQGARNTEAFF.

This clonotype occurred a few times. This sequence joins TRBV4-2 and TRBJ2-1; 8 nucleotides match TRBD2. With V trimmed by 1 base and J by 9 bases, 8 bases remained unmatched. Germline V gene sequence: CDR1 LGHNA, CDR2 YNFKEQ. The CDR3 has 15 amino acids. The DNA for the CDR3 is TGTGCCAGCAGCCAAGTCTCTCGGGAGGGGATTGAGCAGTTCTTC. It codes for CASSQVSREGIEQFF.

This clonotype showed up just a few times. The V call is TRBV7-9, the J call TRBJ1-2, with 7 bases matching TRBD1. Germline values: CDR1 SEHNR, CDR2 FQNEAQ (reference sequence). CDR3 length: 14 residues. V shed 4 bases and J 8 bases; nucleotides not matched to a gene: 10. This CDR3 reads CASSYSPTGMGYTF. The CDR3 DNA sequence: TGTGCCAGCAGCTACTCCCCGACAGGGATGGGCTACACCTTC.

This chain uses TRBV29-1 with TRBJ1-6, with 9 positions matching TRBD1. V lost 7 bases to trimming and J lost 8 bases; unmatched junction nucleotides: 9. The CDR3 is made up of 14 amino acids. The germline CDR1 and CDR2 sequences are SQVTM and ANQGSEA. CDR3 DNA: TGCAGCGCCAATACAGGGGGCGCAGATTCACCCCTCCACTTT. Amino acid sequence: CSANTGGADSPLHF.

The chain has TRBV19 and TRBJ2-3, with D possibly matching TRBD2 (5 bases). This CDR3 has 15 residues. Trimming removed 7 bases from V and 0 bases from J, with 14 bases in between. Germline V gene sequence: CDR1 LNHDA, CDR2 SQIVND (reference sequence). The CDR3 region is CASTRQAASTDTQYF. For the CDR3, the DNA is TGTGCCAGTACAAGACAAGCGGCAAGCACAGATACGCAGTATTTT. The full variable domain, rest sourced from reference TRBV19 and TRBJ2-3, is DGGITQSPKYLFRKEGQNVTLSCEQNLNHDAMYWYRQDPGQGLRLIYYSQIVNDFQKGDIAEGYSVSREKKESFPLTVTSAQKNPTAFYLCASTRQAASTDTQYFGPGTRLTVL.

The gene calls are TRBV14 and TRBJ2-5, with 11 bases fitting TRBD2. The CDR3 covers 17 residues. Germline lookup yields CDR1 SGHDN and CDR2 FVKESK. With 0 bases clipped from V and 4 bases from J, the junction kept 7 bases outside the gene matches. CDR3 sequence (DNA): TGTGCCAGCAGCCAAGAAATAGCGGGAGGGCCCGGAGAGACCCAGTACTTC. Encoded protein: CASSQEIAGGPGETQYF.

This clonotype occurred many times. Compared with germline, one end of the junction differs, possibly owing to a read error. The CDR3 sequence is CSVEARTGGGHGELFF. CDR3 DNA: TGCAGCGTAGAAGCCAGGACAGGGGGCGGTCACGGGGAGCTGTTTTTT. The genes are TRBV29-1 and TRBJ2-2; 11 bases map to TRBD1. This CDR3 has 16 amino acids. Germline V gene lookup returns CDR1 SQVTM and CDR2 ANQGSEA.

This chain uses TRBV19 with TRBJ2-1; D unresolved. Trimming took 6 bases from V and 4 from J, leaving 10 bases between them. Looked up from germline, CDR1 is LNHDA and CDR2 is SQIVND (reference sequence). The CDR3 spans 13 residues. CDR3 DNA sequence: TGTGCCAGTAGCCTGGTGGGTTACAATGAGCAGTTCTTC. It translates to CASSLVGYNEQFF.

There are a few counts of this clonotype. The V and J genes are TRBV12-3 or TRBV12-4 and TRBJ2-1, with a possible D match to TRBD2 (6 bases). This CDR3 has 13 amino acids. V was shortened by 5 bases and J by 1 base, with 6 bases between the two germline ends. The DNA for the CDR3 is TGTGCCAGCAGTGGAGGGTCCTACAATGAGCAGTTCTTC. Its translation is CASSGGSYNEQFF.

This clonotype was seen more than once but under ten times. The V call is TRBV7-9, the J call TRBJ2-7, with D perhaps matching TRBD1 or TRBD2 (5 bases each). The CDR3 runs to 15 residues. V was shortened by 1 base and J by 1 base, with 11 bases between the two germline ends. The V gene's germline CDR1 is SEHNR and CDR2 FQNEAQ (reference sequence). This chain's CDR3 is CASSLEQGVSYEQYF. The CDR3 DNA follows: TGTGCCAGCAGCTTAGAGCAGGGAGTGTCCTACGAGCAGTACTTC.

The chain links TRBV9 to TRBJ2-4; TRBD2 aligns across 7 bases. Germline CDR1 and CDR2: SGDLS and YYNGEE. The V and J ends lost 0 bases and 1 base, in that order; junction bases with no gene match: 1. The CDR3 runs 15 residues. DNA of the CDR3: TGTGCCAGCAGCGTAGGGGGGGGGGCCAAAAACATTCAGTACTTC. Translation: CASSVGGGAKNIQYF.

The chain has TRBV11-1 and TRBJ1-1; D gene ambiguous. CDR3 length: 14 amino acids. Germline CDR1 and CDR2: SGHAT and FQDESV (reference sequence). Between the trimmed V and J ends, which lost 6 bases and 0 bases, there was a span of 11 bases. The DNA of the CDR3 is TGTGCCAGCAGGGACGGGCGAATGAACACTGAAGCTTTCTTT. Amino acids: CASRDGRMNTEAFF. Based on the CDR3 plus reference TRBV11-1 and TRBJ1-1, the full variable domain is EAEVAQSPRYKITEKSQAVAFWCDPISGHATLYWYRQILGQGPELLVQFQDESVVDDSQLPKDRFSAERLKGVDSTLKIQPAELGDSAMYLCASRDGRMNTEAFFGQGTRLTVV.

The chain couples TRBV7-7 to TRBJ2-7; 10 nucleotides align to TRBD1. The CDR3 has 14 amino acids. Germline V CDR1 and CDR2: SSHAT, FNYEAQ (reference sequence). V shed 2 bases and J 4 bases; nucleotides not matched to a gene: 2. The CDR3 bases are TGTGCCAGCAGCTTACGGGACAGGGGTTACGAGCAGTACTTC. Translating it yields CASSLRDRGYEQYF.